What follows describes a single T cell receptor (beta chain). This CDR3 contains 16 residues. The germline V and J ends were trimmed by 1 base and 7 bases, with 14 bases remaining between them. Germline lookup yields CDR1 SGHTA and CDR2 FQGNSA. Original handling: Amplification of reference gene primers was used by the study to estimate nucleated cell counts. Generated by immunoSEQ multiplex PCR, the TCRdb table keeps only in-frame clones and is missing some. That table furnishes V, J and clone size, whereas the DNA furnished D and trimming. The sample contains approximately 240,000 clones, approximately 82% of which appear only once. This specimen comes from a study of blood T cell repertoires in COVID-19. About the research overall: Acute and convalescent COVID-19 samples came from the United States, Italy and Spain.

The clonotype originates from a woman aged 40 to 49 who had recovered from COVID-19. The chain carries TRBV7-2 and TRBJ1-6; D possibly corresponds to TRBD1 (6 bases). Sequencing was carried out using peripheral blood. The DNA of the CDR3 is TGTGCCAGCAGCTTAGGTCAGGGGACCTCAAATTCACCCCTCCACTTT. It yields the protein CASSLGQGTSNSPLHF.